Shown below are 30 T cell receptor beta chains from a single sample sequenced in a study of cytomegalovirus exposure and HLA in healthy donors. Primers included in the PCR were 60 Vbeta and 13 Jbeta primers. Assay used: immunoSEQ multiplex PCR; TCRdb lists only in-frame clones, some missing. The table shows roughly 200,000 clones, with less than 85% occurring only once. Sequenced input: PBMCs. Source of these receptors: a boy aged 5-17 years in good health and CMV-seronegative.

This chain links TRBV5-6 with TRBJ2-5; 7 bases match TRBD1. The V gene end was trimmed by 3 bases and the J gene end by 0 bases; junction bases not matched to a gene: 11. Germline V gene sequence: CDR1 SGHDT, CDR2 YYEEEE. The CDR3 is 17 amino acids. The CDR3 DNA is TGTGCCAGCAGCTCGCCTAAGGACAGGACGTACCAAGAGACCCAGTACTTC. Its translation: CASSSPKDRTYQETQYF.

With regard to this clone: Its ends do not fully match the called genes, so a read error is possible. The CDR3 here is CSSSRDRVNTEAFF. The CDR3 DNA reads TGTTCCAGCAGCCGGGACAGGGTGAACACTGAAGCTTTCTTT. This chain uses TRBV7-9 with TRBJ1-1; 9 bases align to TRBD1. The CDR3 covers 14 residues. Germline V lookup: CDR1 SEHNR, CDR2 FQNEAQ (reference sequence).

The chain joins TRBV5-5 to TRBJ2-3; a weak D match, TRBD1 (5 bases). The CDR3 is made up of 14 amino acids. Germline V gene data show CDR1 as SGHKS and CDR2 as YYEKEE (reference sequence). V lost 9 bases and J 1 base, leaving 15 bases between the germline ends. In DNA, the CDR3 is TGTGCCACCAATCAGGGTTTTGGCACAGATACGCAGTATTTT. Its protein product is CATNQGFGTDTQYF.

The CDR3 protein is CASSPDRAPGTEAFF. The CDR3 DNA follows: TGTGCCAGCAGTCCGGACCGGGCCCCGGGAACTGAAGCTTTCTTT. The chain is built from TRBV5-6 and TRBJ1-1, with D uncertain. This CDR3 contains 15 residues. The germline V and J ends were trimmed by 5 bases and 5 bases, with 19 bases remaining between them. Germline CDR1 SGHDT, CDR2 YYEEEE.

The gene calls are TRBV6-5 and TRBJ2-5; D gene ambiguous. The CDR3 is 11 amino acids. With 6 bases removed from V and 3 bases from J, the gap between germline ends came to 5 bases. Germline values: CDR1 MNHEY, CDR2 SVGAGI. The CDR3 nucleotides read TGTGCCAGCAGCCGTGAAGAGACCCAGTACTTC. Translated: CASSREETQYF.

The V and J genes are TRBV5-1 and TRBJ1-4, with no clear D. Germline CDR1 SGHRS, CDR2 YFSETQ. This CDR3 contains 12 residues. V lost 1 base, J lost 8 bases, and 6 bases lay in between. Here the CDR3 reads CASSLSGEKLFF. DNA for the CDR3: TGCGCCAGCAGCTTGTCCGGGGAAAAACTGTTTTTT.

Only a few counts were recorded for this clone. V and J are TRBV6-6 and TRBJ1-5, with a weak D call TRBD1 (6 bases). Germline values: CDR1 MNHNY, CDR2 SVGAGI (reference sequence). Trimming shortened V by 5 bases and J by 4 bases, and 18 bases separated the two germline ends. This CDR3 spans 16 amino acids. The CDR3 DNA is TGTGCCAGCAGTCTCAACCCTAAGGACAGAAATCAGCCCCAGCATTTT. Translating gives CASSLNPKDRNQPQHF.

The rearrangement links TRBV27 to TRBJ1-5; D not certain. Germline V CDR1 and CDR2: MNHEY, SMNVEV (reference sequence). With 4 bases removed from V and 6 bases from J, the gap between germline ends came to 10 bases. The CDR3 is 13 residues long. In DNA, the CDR3 is TGTGCCAGCAGTTCGGCCCCTAGTCAGCCCCAGCATTTT. The encoded protein is CASSSAPSQPQHF.

J is TRBJ1-1 and V is TRBV9; 8 bases are shared with TRBD1. V gave up 0 bases and J gave up 5 bases; unmatched junction bases: 6. This CDR3 spans 15 amino acids. From germline, CDR1 is SGDLS and CDR2 YYNGEE. The CDR3 reads CASSVGGQGKTEAFF. In DNA, the CDR3 is TGTGCCAGCAGCGTAGGAGGACAGGGAAAGACTGAAGCTTTCTTT.

The sample holds one count of this clone. One end of the junction does not line up with germline, which may come from a read error. The chain employs TRBV20-1 and TRBJ1-1, with D tentatively TRBD1 (5 bases). The CDR3 has 11 amino acids. Germline V gives CDR1 DFQATT, CDR2 SNEGSKA (reference sequence). Here the CDR3 DNA reads TGCAGTGCCAGAGCGGGGCGGGGAGCTTTCTTT. It is translated as CSARAGRGAFF.

The gene calls are TRBV27 and TRBJ1-1, with D hard to call. The CDR3 runs to 13 residues. Germline CDR1 and CDR2: MNHEY and SMNVEV (reference sequence). Trimming stripped 2 bases from V and 2 bases from J, with 6 bases between. The CDR3 coding sequence is TGTGCCAGCAGTTTAGACTTTAACACTGAAGCTTTCTTT. This sequence encodes CASSLDFNTEAFF.

This chain uses TRBV7-9 with TRBJ2-1, with TRBD2 matching 13 bases. The CDR3 sequence is 17 residues long. The V segment lost 0 bases and the J segment 6 bases; nucleotides outside the gene matches: 5. Per germline, CDR1 SEHNR and CDR2 FQNEAQ (reference sequence). The CDR3 DNA reads TGTGCCAGCAGCTTAGCTCAACTAGCGGGAGGGGGCAATGAGCAGTTCTTC. It translates to CASSLAQLAGGGNEQFF.

The chain employs TRBV5-4 and TRBJ2-7; 12 bases line up with TRBD2. This CDR3 spans 14 amino acids. Germline V lookup: CDR1 SGHNT, CDR2 YYREEE (reference sequence). J gave up 4 bases and V 6 bases, and 5 bases lay outside the gene matches. As DNA, the CDR3 is TGTGCCAGCACCCTGACTAGCGGGAGTTACGAGCAGTACTTC. This gives the protein CASTLTSGSYEQYF.

The CDR3 region is CASSLAAGQNEQFF. DNA of the CDR3: TGTGCCAGCAGCTTAGCGGCAGGTCAAAATGAGCAGTTCTTC. The chain is built from TRBV7-2 and TRBJ2-1; D not resolved. Trimming left V 0 bases short and J 7 bases short, with 10 bases between. CDR1 is SGHTA, CDR2 FQGNSA, per germline. The CDR3 runs 14 residues. The variable domain in full, with the rest retrieved from reference TRBV7-2 and TRBJ2-1, is GAGVSQSPSNKVTEKGKDVELRCDPISGHTALYWYRQSLGQGLEFLIYFQGNSAPDKSGLPSDRFSAERTGGSVSTLTIQRTQQEDSAVYLCASSLAAGQNEQFFGPGTRLTVL.

This clone was observed a single time. The genes are TRBV5-8 and TRBJ2-7; TRBD1 matches at 8 bases. V lost 1 base, J lost 3 bases, and 6 bases stayed unmatched. Per germline, CDR1 SGHTS and CDR2 YDEGEE. The CDR3 consists of 15 residues. CDR3 residues: CASSLMGQDIYEQYF. In DNA, the CDR3 is TGTGCCAGCAGCTTGATGGGACAGGATATCTACGAGCAGTACTTC.

The rearrangement links TRBV4-2 to TRBJ2-3; D is perhaps TRBD2 (6 bases). Germline assignment: CDR1 LGHNA and CDR2 YNFKEQ. This CDR3 comprises 16 residues. The V and J ends lost 3 bases and 2 bases respectively, with 15 bases between them. CDR3 DNA sequence: TGTGCCAGCAGCCACCGACTAGTGGGCTCCACAGATACGCAGTATTTT. Amino acids: CASSHRLVGSTDTQYF.

This chain links TRBV9 with TRBJ1-1; D not resolved. From germline, CDR1 is SGDLS and CDR2 YYNGEE. This CDR3 has 14 residues. Trimming left V 0 bases short and J 4 bases short, with 10 bases between. The CDR3 coding sequence is TGTGCCAGCAGCGTAGGGGCGACCAGCACTGAAGCTTTCTTT. Residues: CASSVGATSTEAFF.

The chain combines TRBV25-1 with TRBJ2-7, with D perhaps matching TRBD2 (6 bases). The CDR3 contains 15 residues. V dropped 0 bases and J dropped 9 bases, with 18 bases sitting between them. Germline CDR1 is MGHDK and CDR2 is SYGVNS. CDR3 in DNA: TGTGCCAGCAGTGAATATGGCGCGGGGCTCGCTCGGCAGTACTTC. Translated: CASSEYGAGLARQYF.

This chain links TRBV10-3 with TRBJ1-2; D is perhaps TRBD1 (6 bases). CDR3 length: 13 residues. V was pared by 7 bases and J by 3 bases, with 12 bases between. Germline loops: CDR1 ENHRY, CDR2 SYGVKD. CDR3 amino acids: CAIKSGVDYGYTF. As DNA, the CDR3 is TGTGCCATCAAGTCAGGGGTGGACTATGGCTACACCTTC.

The rearrangement links TRBV7-3 to TRBJ1-3; D remains unclear. The CDR3 sequence is 16 residues long. Germline V CDR1 and CDR2: SGHTA, FQGTGA. V was trimmed by 1 base and J by 0 bases, leaving 10 bases between them. DNA for the CDR3: TGTGCCAGCAGCTTAAGTGGCGGGATCTCTGGAAACACCATATATTTT. Protein: CASSLSGGISGNTIYF.

The rearrangement joins TRBV5-4 to TRBJ2-1; a weak D match, TRBD1 (6 bases). CDR3 size: 14 residues. Trimming stripped 0 bases from V and 7 bases from J, with 11 bases between. Germline CDR1 SGHNT, CDR2 YYREEE (reference sequence). CDR3: CASSLDRAWNEQFF. The CDR3 DNA reads as TGTGCCAGCAGCTTGGACAGGGCTTGGAATGAGCAGTTCTTC.

This clone turned up a few times. The gene calls are TRBV7-3 and TRBJ2-7, with D uncertain. Between the trimmed V and J ends, which lost 1 base and 0 bases, there was a span of 10 bases. The CDR3 consists of 15 residues. Germline V gene data show CDR1 as SGHTA and CDR2 as FQGTGA. The CDR3 DNA reads TGTGCCAGCAGCTTAAGGTCGGGTCCCTCCTACGAGCAGTACTTC. It encodes CASSLRSGPSYEQYF.

The chain employs TRBV7-8 and TRBJ2-1, with 7 bases that match TRBD2. The CDR3 is 14 amino acids. Unmatched junction bases numbered 6, after V lost 8 bases and J lost 2 bases. CDR1 SGHVS and CDR2 FQNEAQ come from the germline V gene. The CDR3: CASGGLDPYNEQFF. In DNA form, the CDR3 reads TGTGCCAGCGGTGGACTAGACCCCTACAATGAGCAGTTCTTC.

The V call is TRBV7-3, the J call TRBJ2-3; D is unclear. Germline V CDR1 and CDR2: SGHTA, FQGTGA. The V end lost 5 bases, the J end lost 4 bases, and 13 bases lay between the germline ends. This CDR3 spans 14 amino acids. As DNA, the CDR3 is TGTGCCAGCAGCCCGGGTGCCCTGCCAGATACGCAGTATTTT. It specifies CASSPGALPDTQYF.

V is TRBV6-5 and J is TRBJ1-2, with 10 nucleotides matching TRBD1. This CDR3 region has 12 residues. CDR1 is MNHEY, CDR2 SVGAGI, per germline. V was pared by 4 bases and J by 7 bases, with 0 bases of the junction left unmatched. In DNA, the CDR3 is TGTGCCAGCAGTTGGACAGGGGGTGGCTACACCTTC. Translation gives CASSWTGGGYTF.

This rearrangement joins TRBV29-1 to TRBJ2-3, with D uncertain. Trimming removed 3 bases at V and 3 bases at J, with 10 bases between. Germline V CDR1 and CDR2: SQVTM, ANQGSEA. The CDR3 is 13 residues long. The CDR3 DNA reads as TGCAGCGTTGATGTCAGGATAACAGATACGCAGTATTTT. Its protein product is CSVDVRITDTQYF.

This clone was recorded once. This chain joins TRBV10-3 and TRBJ2-2; TRBD2 aligns across 7 bases. Germline CDR1 ENHRY, CDR2 SYGVKD. V lost 10 bases, J lost 0 bases, and 11 bases stayed unmatched. The CDR3 sequence is 16 residues long. DNA of the CDR3: TGTGCCAGCCGGCGAGGAGCGGGACCGAACACCGGGGAGCTGTTTTTT. Translation gives CASRRGAGPNTGELFF.

There are a few counts of this clone. The V call is TRBV5-1, the J call TRBJ1-3; D call uncertain. The V and J ends lost 3 bases and 4 bases respectively, with 20 bases between them. The V gene's germline CDR1 is SGHRS and CDR2 YFSETQ. This CDR3 region has 17 residues. CDR3 protein: CASSSGPGTSGGNTIYF. In nucleotides, the CDR3 is TGCGCCAGCAGCTCCGGGCCGGGAACCAGTGGAGGAAACACCATATATTTT.

CDR3 in amino acids: CASSQDGRFYEQYF. The CDR3 coding sequence is TGTGCCAGCAGCCAAGATGGCAGATTCTACGAGCAGTACTTC. The gene calls are TRBV4-2 and TRBJ2-7; D remains unclear. V lost 0 bases, J lost 3 bases, and 9 bases lay in between. CDR3 length: 14 residues. Germline V gene lookup returns CDR1 LGHNA and CDR2 YNFKEQ.

This sequence joins TRBV7-9 and TRBJ1-4; 9 bases match TRBD1. The CDR3 runs 16 residues. Germline V gene data show CDR1 as SEHNR and CDR2 as FQNEAQ (reference sequence). The V segment lost 6 bases and the J segment 8 bases; nucleotides outside the gene matches: 13. For the CDR3, the DNA is TGTGCCAGCAGTCTATCCTCGACAGGGGGATGGGAAAAACTGTTTTTT. This gives the protein CASSLSSTGGWEKLFF.